The 27 T cell receptor beta chains below were found in one sample sequenced in a study of T cells in Graves' hyperthyroidism and ophthalmopathy. TCR beta CDR3 regions were amplified from RNA transcripts. HTBI primers were used for first-round RT-PCR of the TCR CDR3. Using its own MiXCR run on the multiplex PCR reads, TCRdb lists one record per CDR3 protein. The data hold around 350,000 distinct CDR3 sequences, with over 12% observed a single time. Sample: blood. Source of these receptors: a woman aged 55-69 years with Graves' ophthalmopathy.

The chain joins TRBV4-2 to TRBJ2-7; D perhaps matches TRBD2 (6 bases). This CDR3 is 14 amino acids long. Trimming left V 2 bases short and J 3 bases short, with 11 bases between. Germline CDR1 LGHNA, CDR2 YNFKEQ. CDR3 nucleotide sequence: TGTGCCAGCAGCCAATGGGCTAGCGACTACGAGCAGTACTTC. Translated, it gives CASSQWASDYEQYF.

In its sample, this clonotype was seen many times. The gene calls are TRBV7-3 and TRBJ2-1; the match to TRBD1 covers 8 bases. The CDR3 totals 15 residues. With V trimmed by 4 bases and J by 4 bases, 6 bases remained unmatched. CDR1 and CDR2 from the germline V gene are SGHTA and FQGTGA. This CDR3 reads CASSYRDRPYNEQFF. CDR3 nucleotide sequence: TGTGCCAGCAGCTACCGGGACAGGCCTTACAATGAGCAGTTCTTC.

This clonotype was observed a few times. This rearrangement joins TRBV7-2 to TRBJ1-6; 9 positions match TRBD1. In germline, CDR1 is SGHTA, CDR2 FQGNSA. Trimming cost V 3 bases and J 10 bases; bases outside gene matches: 4. This CDR3 is 14 amino acids long. CDR3 region: CASSFRTGDSPLHF. CDR3 DNA: TGTGCCAGCAGCTTTCGGACAGGGGACTCACCCCTCCACTTT. The complete variable domain, with remaining parts taken from reference TRBV7-2 and TRBJ1-6, reads GAGVSQSPSNKVTEKGKDVELRCDPISGHTALYWYRQSLGQGLEFLIYFQGNSAPDKSGLPSDRFSAERTGGSVSTLTIQRTQQEDSAVYLCASSFRTGDSPLHFGNGTRLTVT.

The chain links TRBV19 to TRBJ1-1, with D possibly being TRBD1 (5 bases). The CDR3 totals 14 residues. Germline CDR1 LNHDA, CDR2 SQIVND (reference sequence). Trimming removed 4 bases from V and 5 bases from J, with 14 bases in between. Here the CDR3 DNA reads TGTGCCAGTAGTACAGACTGGGGGGAGACTGAAGCTTTCTTT. Encoded protein: CASSTDWGETEAFF.

Ten or more counts support this clonotype. J is TRBJ2-1 and V is TRBV11-2; D gene unclear. The CDR3 consists of 16 residues. Germline loops: CDR1 SGHAT, CDR2 FQNNGV. V lost 1 base and J lost 6, with 16 bases in between. The CDR3: CASSLVRSNRGNEQFF. CDR3 DNA: TGTGCCAGCAGCTTAGTGAGGTCCAACCGCGGCAATGAGCAGTTCTTC.

This sequence joins TRBV7-9 and TRBJ2-1; 14 bases align to TRBD2. V shed 5 bases and J 2 bases; nucleotides not matched to a gene: 8. Looked up from germline, CDR1 is SEHNR and CDR2 is FQNEAQ (reference sequence). CDR3 size: 18 residues. CDR3 protein: CASSRVGTSGSPYNEQFF. Written as DNA, the CDR3 is TGTGCCAGCAGCAGGGTGGGGACTAGCGGGAGTCCCTACAATGAGCAGTTCTTC.

This clonotype has ten or more counts. J is TRBJ2-1 and V is TRBV6-1; D remains ambiguous. Trimming took off 6 bases at V and 8 bases at J, with 8 bases between the two ends. CDR1 and CDR2 (germline): MNHNS, SASEGT. The CDR3 runs to 11 residues. The CDR3 sequence: CASRRRDEQFF. Written as DNA, the CDR3 is TGTGCCAGCAGGCGACGTGATGAGCAGTTCTTC.

About this clonotype: This may be a read error, as it is one base from a much larger clone. The chain combines TRBV20-1 with TRBJ1-5; D is unresolved. CDR1 is DFQATT, CDR2 SNEGSKA, per germline (reference sequence). V dropped 3 bases and J dropped 7 bases, with 13 bases sitting between them. The CDR3 runs 13 residues. CDR3 amino acids: CSASMGPGQPQHF. The CDR3 DNA reads as TGCAGTGCTAGTATGGGTCCGGGACAGCCCCAGCATTTT.

The chain links TRBV5-5 to TRBJ2-5, with D perhaps given as TRBD1 or TRBD2 (5 bases each). There are 16 residues in the CDR3. V was cut by 4 bases and J by 0 bases, with 16 bases left in between. CDR1 and CDR2 (germline): SGHKS, YYEKEE (reference sequence). CDR3 bases: TGTGCCAGCAGCCCTCGGGACCCCCGGTACCAAGAGACCCAGTACTTC. Translation: CASSPRDPRYQETQYF.

Many counts were recorded for this clonotype. The chain recombines TRBV2 with TRBJ1-4; TRBD1 matches at 7 bases. The CDR3 totals 14 residues. Losses at the gene ends were 6 bases for V and 3 bases for J; bases not matched to a gene: 4. Germline CDR1 and CDR2: SNHLY and FYNNEI. CDR3 DNA sequence: TGTGCCAGCAGCCGACAGGGTTCTAATGAAAAACTGTTTTTT. Protein product: CASSRQGSNEKLFF.

This clonotype was detected ten times or more. This chain links TRBV6-1 with TRBJ1-1; a weak D match, TRBD1 (5 bases). Trimming pared 6 bases from V and 3 bases from J, leaving 11 bases between. CDR1 and CDR2 from the germline V gene are MNHNS and SASEGT. This CDR3 has 13 residues. The CDR3 loop reads CASRKTVDTEAFF. The DNA for the CDR3 is TGTGCCAGCAGAAAGACAGTGGACACTGAAGCTTTCTTT.

The chain joins TRBV2 to TRBJ2-7, with D possibly matching TRBD1 (5 bases). CDR1 is SNHLY and CDR2 is FYNNEI in the germline V gene. The CDR3 contains 14 residues. The germline V and J ends were trimmed by 2 bases and 2 bases, with 10 bases remaining between them. CDR3 amino acids: CASSESTGPYEQYF. CDR3 nucleotides: TGTGCCAGCAGTGAATCCACAGGCCCCTACGAGCAGTACTTC.

This clonotype was detected a few times. One base away lies a much larger clone, so this may be a sequencing read error. This chain links TRBV7-3 with TRBJ2-1; 11 nucleotides line up with TRBD1. The CDR3 runs 15 residues. Germline V gene sequence: CDR1 SGHTA, CDR2 FQGTGA. The CDR3 loop is CASSLGQGAGNGQFF. The CDR3 DNA reads as TGTGCCAGCAGCTTAGGACAGGGGGCGGGCAATGGGCAGTTCTTC. The full variable domain, its missing parts supplied by reference TRBV7-3 and TRBJ2-1, is GAGVSQTPSNKVTEKGKYVELRCDPISGHTALYWYRQSLGQGPEFLIYFQGTGAADDSGLPNDRFFAVRPEGSVSTLKIQRTERGDSAVYLCASSLGQGAGNGQFFGPGTRLTVL.

This clonotype has more than one count but fewer than ten. The chain recombines TRBV5-1 with TRBJ2-7; D possibly corresponds to TRBD1 (6 bases). The germline V gene encodes CDR1 SGHRS and CDR2 YFSETQ. V lost 0 bases and J 4 bases, leaving 14 bases between the germline ends. The CDR3 is 15 residues long. In nucleotides, the CDR3 is TGCGCCAGCAGCTTGGGACCGGGACACGAGTACGAGCAGTACTTC. Its translation: CASSLGPGHEYEQYF.

This clonotype was counted many times. The chain is built from TRBV28 and TRBJ2-7; 10 bases are a match to TRBD1. The CDR3 has 14 residues. Unmatched junction bases numbered 2, after V lost 3 bases and J lost 3 bases. Germline-derived CDR1 and CDR2 are MDHEN and SYDVKM. CDR3 sequence reads: CASSFRTGGYEQYF. CDR3 DNA sequence: TGTGCCAGCAGTTTTCGGACAGGGGGCTACGAGCAGTACTTC.

This clonotype was counted ten times or more. The J gene is TRBJ2-7, the V gene TRBV20-1; TRBD2 agrees at 9 bases. The CDR3 contains 14 residues. From germline, CDR1 is DFQATT and CDR2 SNEGSKA (reference sequence). V was clipped by 3 bases and J by 2 bases; unmatched bases: 5. CDR3 region: CSARIAGAAYEQYF. The CDR3 DNA reads as TGCAGTGCTAGGATAGCGGGGGCCGCCTACGAGCAGTACTTC.

This clonotype came up a few times. V is TRBV3-1 and J is TRBJ2-3; weak D call: TRBD2 (5 bases). CDR1 LGHDT and CDR2 YNNKEL come from the germline V gene (reference sequence). Between the trimmed V and J ends, which lost 4 bases and 1 base, there was a span of 9 bases. The CDR3 spans 14 residues. The CDR3: CASSRGSGTDTQYF. The CDR3 nucleotides are TGTGCCAGCAGCCGAGGGAGTGGCACAGATACGCAGTATTTT.

This clonotype was picked up many times. The chain is built from TRBV12-3 or TRBV12-4 and TRBJ2-5; D gene unclear. This CDR3 is 13 amino acids long. V shed 2 bases and J shed 2 bases, with 6 bases lying between them. The CDR3 nucleotides are TGTGCCAGCAGTTTAAACAGACAAGAGACCCAGTACTTC. Protein sequence: CASSLNRQETQYF.

This clonotype came up many times. This chain joins TRBV7-2 and TRBJ2-5; 9 positions match TRBD2. The CDR3 contains 15 residues. Germline values: CDR1 SGHTA, CDR2 FQGNSA. The ends lost 5 bases at V and 4 bases at J; junction bases unmatched: 8. CDR3 nucleotides: TGTGCCAGCAGCCTCCCGCTAGCGGGATTAGAGACCCAGTACTTC. Its translation is CASSLPLAGLETQYF.

This clonotype showed up many times. This chain connects TRBV6-6 to TRBJ2-7; TRBD2 matches 7 bases. The CDR3 runs to 15 residues. J lost 0 bases, V lost 2 bases, and 4 bases had no gene match. Germline V gene sequence: CDR1 MNHNY, CDR2 SVGAGI (reference sequence). The DNA for the CDR3 is TGTGCCAGCAGTTACGGCGGGAGCGCCTCCTACGAGCAGTACTTC. This encodes CASSYGGSASYEQYF.

This clonotype was seen ten or more times. This sequence joins TRBV5-1 and TRBJ2-1; 14 bases agree with TRBD2. Germline V gene sequence: CDR1 SGHRS, CDR2 YFSETQ. Losses at the gene ends were 5 bases for V and 2 bases for J; bases not matched to a gene: 15. This CDR3 region has 20 residues. The CDR3 loop is CASSSSGGLAGGRTYNEQFF. CDR3 DNA sequence: TGCGCCAGCAGTTCCTCAGGTGGACTAGCGGGAGGAAGGACCTACAATGAGCAGTTCTTC.

The chain couples TRBV19 to TRBJ1-5; TRBD1 agrees at 9 bases. Looked up from germline, CDR1 is LNHDA and CDR2 is SQIVND (reference sequence). The junction had 15 bases not matched to a gene; V was cut back by 5 bases and J by 4 bases. This CDR3 has 18 amino acids. The DNA of the CDR3 is TGTGCCAGTAGTGTTCGACAGGGGGGCGTAAGTTGGAATCAGCCCCAGCATTTT. Encoded protein: CASSVRQGGVSWNQPQHF.

The chain uses TRBV2 and TRBJ2-7, with 8 positions matching TRBD2. CDR3 length: 15 amino acids. Germline values: CDR1 SNHLY, CDR2 FYNNEI. With V trimmed by 3 bases and J by 4 bases, 8 bases remained unmatched. The chain's CDR3 is CASSDPGTRSYEQYF. As DNA, the CDR3 is TGTGCCAGCAGTGACCCCGGGACTAGATCGTACGAGCAGTACTTC.

This clonotype was detected many times. The chain carries TRBV5-1 and TRBJ2-1, with 12 bases fitting TRBD2. CDR1 and CDR2 from the germline V gene are SGHRS and YFSETQ. This CDR3 region has 15 residues. V dropped 4 bases and J dropped 9; count of bases not matched to a gene: 8. The CDR3 here is CASSLRLAGVVEQFF. CDR3 DNA sequence: TGCGCCAGCAGCCTACGACTAGCGGGAGTTGTTGAGCAGTTCTTC.

Only a few counts were recorded for this clonotype. The chain employs TRBV24-1 and TRBJ2-2; D ambiguous. The germline V gene encodes CDR1 KGHDR and CDR2 SFDVKD. The CDR3 is made up of 16 amino acids. V lost 3 bases, J lost 0 bases, and 10 bases lay in between. CDR3 sequence (DNA): TGTGCCACCAGTGATCCGAAGGCCCCGAACACCGGGGAGCTGTTTTTT. Protein: CATSDPKAPNTGELFF.

This clonotype was detected many times. The chain couples TRBV28 to TRBJ2-5; tentative D call: TRBD2 (6 bases). This CDR3 spans 16 amino acids. Germline lookup yields CDR1 MDHEN and CDR2 SYDVKM. V lost 3 bases, J lost 4 bases, and 18 bases lay in between. CDR3: CASSLEIGRVLETQYF. The CDR3, as DNA: TGTGCCAGCAGTTTGGAAATCGGGAGAGTGTTAGAGACCCAGTACTTC.

This clonotype was picked up many times. The rearrangement joins TRBV7-9 to TRBJ2-5; 10 bases fit TRBD2. The V segment lost 5 bases and the J segment 1 base; nucleotides outside the gene matches: 4. In germline, CDR1 is SEHNR, CDR2 FQNEAQ (reference sequence). The CDR3 loop spans 15 amino acids. The CDR3 is CASSHGLAAQETQYF. CDR3 nucleotide sequence: TGTGCCAGCAGCCATGGACTAGCGGCCCAAGAGACCCAGTACTTC.